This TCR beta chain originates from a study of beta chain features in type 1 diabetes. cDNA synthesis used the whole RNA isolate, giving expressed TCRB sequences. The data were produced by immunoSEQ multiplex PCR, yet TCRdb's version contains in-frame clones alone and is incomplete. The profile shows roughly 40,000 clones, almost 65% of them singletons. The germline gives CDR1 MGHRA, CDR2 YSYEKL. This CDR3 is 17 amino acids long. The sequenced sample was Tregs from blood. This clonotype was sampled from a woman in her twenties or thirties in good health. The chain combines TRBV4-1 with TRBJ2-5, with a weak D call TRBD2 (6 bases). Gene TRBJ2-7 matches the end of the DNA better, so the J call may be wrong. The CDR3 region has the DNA TGCGCCAGCAGCCAAGCACTCGGGGGAAACCCATTCTACGAGCAGTACTTC. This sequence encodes CASSQALGGNPFYEQYF.